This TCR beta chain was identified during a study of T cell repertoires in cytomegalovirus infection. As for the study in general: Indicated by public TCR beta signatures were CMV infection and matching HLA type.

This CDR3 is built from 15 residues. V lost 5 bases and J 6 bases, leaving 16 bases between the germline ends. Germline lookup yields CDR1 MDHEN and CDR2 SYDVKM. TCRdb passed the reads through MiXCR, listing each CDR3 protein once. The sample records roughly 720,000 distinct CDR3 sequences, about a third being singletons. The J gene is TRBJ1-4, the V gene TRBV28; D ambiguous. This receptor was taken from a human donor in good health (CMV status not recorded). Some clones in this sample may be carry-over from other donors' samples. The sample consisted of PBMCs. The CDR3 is CASSPLGGVYEKLFF. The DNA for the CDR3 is TGTGCCAGCAGTCCCCTCGGTGGGGTGTATGAAAAACTGTTTTTT. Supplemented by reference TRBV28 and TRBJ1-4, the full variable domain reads DVKVTQSSRYLVKRTGEKVFLECVQDMDHENMFWYRQDPGLGLRLIYFSYDVKMKEKGDIPEGYSVSREKKERFSLILESASTNQTSMYLCASSPLGGVYEKLFFGSGTQLSVL.